These T cell receptor beta chains were read from a single sample in a study of blood T cell repertoires in COVID-19. Profiled with immunoSEQ multiplex PCR; TCRdb holds only in-frame clones, not every one. The table includes around 260,000 clones, about 90% detected once. The sequenced sample consisted of peripheral blood. The receptors were sampled from a person aged 18-30 years with COVID-19, enrolled during active disease. The CDR3 runs from the conserved cysteine through the conserved F or W. D genes are given only for firm matches. A row's size may be missing; if present it is once, few, many or a size class.

v_call	j_call	d_call	clone_size	cdr3_nt	cdr3_aa
TRBV3-1/TRBV3-2	TRBJ1-5	NA	NA	TGTGCCAGCAGCCAAGGTCTGTTGCAGCCCCAGCATTTT	CASSQGLLQPQHF
TRBV24-1	TRBJ1-2	TRBD1	NA	TGTGCCACCATGGCGGGGGACAGGGGCGATACTAACTATGGCTACACCTTC	CATMAGDRGDTNYGYTF
TRBV7-9	TRBJ2-1	NA	NA	TGTGCCAGCAGGACTAGGAATGAGCAGTTCTTC	CASRTRNEQFF
TRBV20-1	TRBJ2-7	TRBD2	NA	TGCAGTGCCCAGCGGGAGCGCGAGCAGTACTTC	CSAQREREQYF
TRBV5-1	TRBJ1-2	TRBD1	NA	TGCGCCAGCAGCCCCGGACAGGAAGGTAGTGACTATGGCTACACCTTC	CASSPGQEGSDYGYTF
TRBV5-5	TRBJ2-1	TRBD2	NA	TGTGCCAGCAGCTCACAGACTAGCGGATACAATGAGCAGTTCTTC	CASSSQTSGYNEQFF
TRBV7-9	TRBJ1-2	NA	NA	TGTGCCAGCAGCCCGGGGGGGGTAGCTAACTATGGCTACACCTTC	CASSPGGVANYGYTF
TRBV19	TRBJ2-7	NA	NA	TGTGCCAGTAGTGCGGCAGAGAGAACCGAGCAGTACTTC	CASSAAERTEQYF
TRBV7-3	TRBJ1-6	NA	NA	TGTGCCAGCAGCTTACAGCCAGGTTCTAATTCACCCCTCCACTTT	CASSLQPGSNSPLHF
TRBV27	TRBJ2-5	TRBD1	once	TGTGCCAGCAGTACCTTGGACAGGCAAGAGACCCAGTACTTC	CASSTLDRQETQYF
TRBV9	TRBJ2-2	TRBD2	NA	TGTGCCAGCAGCGCTAGCGGGAGGAACACCGGGGAGCTGTTTTTT	CASSASGRNTGELFF
TRBV27	TRBJ2-1	TRBD2	NA	TGTGCCAGCAGTTTGGGTAGCGGGAGCGTAAATGAGCAGTTCTTC	CASSLGSGSVNEQFF
TRBV10-3	TRBJ1-3	NA	NA	TGTGCCATCAGTGACGCAGGGCTCGGAAACACCATATATTTT	CAISDAGLGNTIYF
TRBV2	TRBJ2-1	TRBD1	NA	TGTGCCAGCAGTGACCCTACAGGGGCCTACTCCTACAATGAGCAGTTCTTC	CASSDPTGAYSYNEQFF
TRBV7-9	TRBJ2-7	TRBD2	NA	TGTGCCAGCAGCGTGGGTCTAGCGGGAGGGGACGAGCAGTACTTC	CASSVGLAGGDEQYF
TRBV28	TRBJ1-2	NA	NA	TGTGCCAGCAGCTTCGGGAACTATGGCTACACCTTC	CASSFGNYGYTF
TRBV7-9	TRBJ2-3	NA	NA	TGTGCCAGCAGCCTCAGGGGTGGCACAGATACGCAGTATTTT	CASSLRGGTDTQYF
TRBV2	TRBJ1-2	NA	NA	TGTGCCAGCAGTGAAGCGCTGATGGGAGGGTATGGCGGCTACACCTTC	CASSEALMGGYGGYTF
TRBV5-1	TRBJ2-5	TRBD1	NA	TGCGCCAGCAGCTACAGGGGCGAGGAGACCCAGTACTTC	CASSYRGEETQYF
TRBV19	TRBJ1-6	NA	NA	TGTGCCAGTAGTCTCGGACGGGGAAATTCACCCCTCCACTTT	CASSLGRGNSPLHF
TRBV6-5	TRBJ2-5	NA	NA	TGTGCCAGCTGGTCCAGGAACAGGGAAGAGACCCAGTACTTC	CASWSRNREETQYF
TRBV5-1	TRBJ1-2	NA	NA	TGCGCCAGCAGCTTGGCCCAGGGAAGCGGCTACACCTTC	CASSLAQGSGYTF
TRBV5-1	TRBJ2-7	NA	NA	TGCGCCAGCAGCTTGGATACAGGTGACTACGAGCAGTACTTC	CASSLDTGDYEQYF
TRBV28	TRBJ2-7	NA	NA	TGTGCCAGCAGTTCCCCGGGACACTACGAGCAGTACTTC	CASSSPGHYEQYF
TRBV6-4	TRBJ2-7	TRBD2	NA	TGTGCCACCCTACTAGCGGGAGCGGGGGAGCAGTACTTC	CATLLAGAGEQYF
TRBV28	TRBJ1-6	NA	NA	TGTGCCAGCAGTTTAGCAGGGTATAATTCACCCCTCCACTTT	CASSLAGYNSPLHF
TRBV29-1	TRBJ1-2	TRBD1	NA	TGCAGCGTTCCCGGGACAGGGGGCTCTGGCTACACCTTC	CSVPGTGGSGYTF
TRBV27	TRBJ1-6	TRBD1	few	TGTGCCAGCAGTTTGAGACAGGGCCGTTCACCCCTCCACTTT	CASSLRQGRSPLHF